This entry lists 23 T cell receptor beta chains sequenced from one sample in a study of blood T cells in healthy people across ages (dated by TCRdb to between 2014 and 2017). The library came from 5' RACE. These reads were obtained on an Illumina HiSeq 2500. A second PCR of roughly 7 to 12 cycles was run with a J-beta primer mix and a sample-barcoded 5' primer. TCRdb ran its own pipeline on the public reads, namely fastp trimming at Q25 and MiXCR clone calling, and kept in-frame beta chains. When rows share a CDR3 protein, they turn into one entry using the most common DNA and genes. The sample includes approximately 900,000 distinct CDR3 sequences, with roughly 28% observed a single time. The ten most abundant clones make up roughly 10% of the sample. The sample was also reused in another study, on T cells of mothers and their children.

The sequenced sample was blood. These receptors originate from a woman aged 40 to 50 in good health.

This clonotype was seen at least ten times. The genes are TRBV6-5 and TRBJ2-5; D is unresolved. CDR1 is MNHEY and CDR2 is SVGAGI in the germline V gene. Trimming removed 6 bases from V and 1 base from J, with 9 bases in between. CDR3 length equals 13 residues. In DNA form, the CDR3 reads TGTGCCAGCAGACGACAAGTCCAAGAGACCCAGTACTTC. This translates into CASRRQVQETQYF.

The chain is built from TRBV6-2 or TRBV6-3 and TRBJ2-1, with TRBD2 matching 11 bases. The germline V gene has CDR1 MNHEY and CDR2 SVGEGT. V lost 6 bases and J lost 9; bases outside the gene matches: 10. This CDR3 is 15 amino acids long. CDR3 sequence: CASRISGGANSEQFF. CDR3 bases: TGTGCCAGCAGGATTAGCGGGGGGGCGAACAGTGAGCAGTTCTTC.

This clonotype came up many times. The chain carries TRBV7-2 and TRBJ2-7, with a possible D match to TRBD1 (5 bases). The CDR3 is 12 amino acids. V dropped 3 bases and J dropped 6 bases, with 9 bases sitting between them. CDR1 is SGHTA, CDR2 FQGNSA, per germline. The CDR3 DNA reads TGTGCCAGCAGCTTCCCAGGGATCGAGCAGTACTTC. It codes for CASSFPGIEQYF.

This clonotype was picked up many times. This chain uses TRBV5-5 with TRBJ2-3, with D possibly being TRBD1 (6 bases). Germline-derived CDR1 and CDR2 are SGHKS and YYEKEE (reference sequence). This CDR3 is built from 17 residues. The germline V and J ends were trimmed by 0 bases and 0 bases, with 14 bases remaining between them. The CDR3 bases are TGTGCCAGCAGCTTGGCCGGTGGGACACATAGCACAGATACGCAGTATTTT. Protein: CASSLAGGTHSTDTQYF.

This clonotype showed up just a few times. The chain links TRBV7-3 to TRBJ2-1; D tentatively reads TRBD1 or TRBD2 (5 bases each). CDR1 SGHTA and CDR2 FQGTGA come from the germline V gene. The CDR3 is 14 amino acids. The V end was cut by 2 bases, the J end by 9 bases, with 14 bases between. The CDR3 sequence: CASSLWGRAGEQFF. The CDR3 DNA sequence: TGTGCCAGCAGCTTATGGGGACGGGCGGGTGAGCAGTTCTTC.

This clonotype was picked up a small number of times. V and J are TRBV2 and TRBJ2-5, with TRBD2 matching over 7 bases. The J call could be wrong; TRBJ2-7 is a better fit for the DNA end. CDR1 SNHLY and CDR2 FYNNEI come from the germline V gene. This CDR3 is 13 amino acids long. This chain's CDR3 is CASSVRLAYEQYF. The DNA of the CDR3 is TGTGCCAGCAGTGTCCGACTAGCTTACGAGCAGTACTTC.

The chain's CDR3 is CASSLMEGSEKLFF. CDR3 bases: TGTGCCAGCAGTTTAATGGAGGGCAGCGAAAAACTGTTTTTT. This chain connects TRBV28 to TRBJ1-4, with unresolved D. The V end lost 2 bases, the J end lost 8 bases, and 12 bases lay between the germline ends. This CDR3 spans 14 amino acids. CDR1 is MDHEN, CDR2 SYDVKM, per germline.

J is TRBJ1-1 and V is TRBV20-1, with D maybe TRBD1 (5 bases). Germline V CDR1 and CDR2: DFQATT, SNEGSKA (reference sequence). V dropped 7 bases and J dropped 5 bases, with 20 bases sitting between them. The CDR3 runs to 14 residues. The CDR3 nucleotides read TGCAGTGTTCATGCCGGGGGAAGAGGGACTGAAGCTTTCTTT. Translation gives CSVHAGGRGTEAFF.

The chain carries TRBV5-4 and TRBJ2-3; a weak D match, TRBD2 (5 bases). This CDR3 has 15 amino acids. Germline V gene lookup returns CDR1 SGHNT and CDR2 YYREEE (reference sequence). Trimming cost V 2 bases and J 4 bases, with 14 bases left between them. The CDR3 coding sequence is TGTGCCAGCAGCTTTGGGAGCCCGGTAGCAGATACGCAGTATTTT. It yields the protein CASSFGSPVADTQYF.

About this clonotype itself: Mismatch with germline at one junction end may stem from a read error. The gene calls are TRBV28 and TRBJ2-4; tentatively, D is TRBD1 (6 bases). Gene TRBJ2-7 matches the end of the DNA better, so the J call may be wrong. Germline-derived CDR1 and CDR2 are MDHEN and SYDVKM. This CDR3 comprises 13 residues. DNA for the CDR3: TGTGTCAGCAACCCTCAGGGGCTCAACGAGCAGTACTTC. It encodes CVSNPQGLNEQYF.

This clonotype has just a few counts. The genes are TRBV4-1 and TRBJ1-4, with TRBD1 matching 7 bases. There are 14 residues in the CDR3. Germline values: CDR1 MGHRA, CDR2 YSYEKL. Trimming at V came to 5 bases and at J to 6 bases, leaving 6 bases not matched to a gene. This CDR3 is CASSSGQSYEKLFF. CDR3 nucleotide sequence: TGCGCCAGCAGCTCGGGACAGTCTTATGAAAAACTGTTTTTT.

This clonotype occurred many times. The chain links TRBV20-1 to TRBJ2-1, with D tentatively TRBD2 (7 bases). CDR1 and CDR2 from the germline V gene are DFQATT and SNEGSKA (reference sequence). This CDR3 region has 14 residues. Trimming shortened V by 5 bases and J by 6 bases, and 17 bases separated the two germline ends. Here the CDR3 reads CSAFGGRVFNEQFF. CDR3 nucleotides: TGCAGTGCTTTCGGGGGGCGCGTATTCAATGAGCAGTTCTTC.

Ten or more counts support this clonotype. The rearrangement uses TRBV9 and TRBJ2-7; a weak D match, TRBD1 (7 bases). Germline assignment: CDR1 SGDLS and CDR2 YYNGEE. The V gene lost 3 bases and the J gene lost 3 bases, with 16 bases spanning the gap. This CDR3 is built from 15 residues. The CDR3 sequence is CASSAQGGAHYEQYF. The CDR3 nucleotides read TGTGCCAGCAGCGCCCAGGGGGGCGCCCACTACGAGCAGTACTTC.

This clonotype was counted between two and nine times. This rearrangement joins TRBV10-3 to TRBJ1-4; 10 bases line up with TRBD1. Unmatched junction bases numbered 3, after V lost 0 bases and J lost 8 bases. The CDR3 is 15 amino acids. CDR1 and CDR2 from the germline V gene are ENHRY and SYGVKD. Here the CDR3 reads CAISESDRGGEKLFF. The DNA of the CDR3 is TGTGCCATCAGTGAGTCGGACAGGGGGGGAGAAAAACTGTTTTTT.

The rearrangement uses TRBV13 and TRBJ2-7, with TRBD1 as a possible D gene (5 bases). The CDR3 runs 13 residues. The V gene's germline CDR1 is PRHDT and CDR2 FYEKMQ (reference sequence). Trimming removed 5 bases from V and 2 bases from J, with 10 bases in between. The chain's CDR3 is CASSQGIPYEQYF. The DNA of the CDR3 is TGTGCCAGCAGCCAGGGAATACCCTACGAGCAGTACTTC.

This sequence joins TRBV28 and TRBJ1-5; D not resolved. The CDR3 is 17 amino acids. Trimming took off 6 bases at V and 2 bases at J, with 20 bases between the two ends. CDR1 MDHEN and CDR2 SYDVKM come from the germline V gene. CDR3: CASSPALTYSGNQPQHF. In DNA, the CDR3 is TGTGCCAGCAGCCCCGCGCTCACGTATAGCGGCAATCAGCCCCAGCATTTT. Full variable domain (rest looked up from reference TRBV28 and TRBJ1-5): DVKVTQSSRYLVKRTGEKVFLECVQDMDHENMFWYRQDPGLGLRLIYFSYDVKMKEKGDIPEGYSVSREKKERFSLILESASTNQTSMYLCASSPALTYSGNQPQHFGDGTRLSIL.

There are many counts of this clonotype. This sequence joins TRBV12-3 or TRBV12-4 and TRBJ2-1; 8 nucleotides line up with TRBD1. The V gene end was trimmed by 2 bases and the J gene end by 2 bases; junction bases not matched to a gene: 2. This CDR3 comprises 15 residues. CDR3: CASSLPGQAYNEQFF. The CDR3 nucleotides read TGTGCCAGCAGTTTACCGGGACAGGCCTACAATGAGCAGTTCTTC.

This clonotype came up a few times. The rearrangement links TRBV29-1 to TRBJ1-1; possible D gene TRBD1, 6 bases. This CDR3 is built from 13 residues. Trimming cost V 7 bases and J 6 bases, with 18 bases left between them. Germline assignment: CDR1 SQVTM and CDR2 ANQGSEA. Here the CDR3 DNA reads TGCAGCGCAAGCCGGTACAGGGTCCCTGAAGCTTTCTTT. Residues: CSASRYRVPEAFF.

V and J are TRBV6-1 and TRBJ2-3, with 10 bases that match TRBD2. CDR3 length: 17 amino acids. Germline V gene sequence: CDR1 MNHNS, CDR2 SASEGT. With V trimmed by 2 bases and J by 5 bases, 10 bases remained unmatched. CDR3 sequence reads: CASSESIAGGTIDTQYF. The CDR3, as DNA: TGTGCCAGCAGTGAATCGATAGCGGGGGGAACCATAGATACGCAGTATTTT.

This sequence joins TRBV4-1 and TRBJ2-7, with 8 nucleotides matching TRBD2. V dropped 4 bases and J dropped 0; count of bases not matched to a gene: 14. This CDR3 has 18 amino acids. Germline V gene data show CDR1 as MGHRA and CDR2 as YSYEKL. In DNA, the CDR3 is TGCGCCAGCAGCCCCTCCGGGGTAGCGGGGACTGACTCCTACGAGCAGTACTTC. It yields the protein CASSPSGVAGTDSYEQYF.

The V and J genes are TRBV28 and TRBJ1-5, with D perhaps TRBD1 (5 bases). Trimming removed 5 bases at V and 4 bases at J, with 15 bases between. CDR3 length: 15 amino acids. Germline V CDR1 and CDR2: MDHEN, SYDVKM. The CDR3 sequence: CASSTPGDWNQPQHF. CDR3 in DNA: TGTGCCAGCAGTACCCCGGGGGACTGGAATCAGCCCCAGCATTTT. The entire variable domain, with the rest obtained from reference TRBV28 and TRBJ1-5, is as follows: DVKVTQSSRYLVKRTGEKVFLECVQDMDHENMFWYRQDPGLGLRLIYFSYDVKMKEKGDIPEGYSVSREKKERFSLILESASTNQTSMYLCASSTPGDWNQPQHFGDGTRLSIL.

This clonotype occurred many times. The chain recombines TRBV10-3 with TRBJ1-1; no clear D. Germline V gives CDR1 ENHRY, CDR2 SYGVKD. The CDR3 is made up of 13 amino acids. Trimming removed 3 bases from V and 2 bases from J, with 7 bases in between. Written as DNA, the CDR3 is TGTGCCATCAGTGACCAACAAAACACTGAAGCTTTCTTT. Residues: CAISDQQNTEAFF.

In its sample, this clonotype was seen a few times. The V and J genes are TRBV20-1 and TRBJ2-1; 12 nucleotides align to TRBD2. J gave up 6 bases and V 4 bases, and 7 bases lay outside the gene matches. Germline loops: CDR1 DFQATT, CDR2 SNEGSKA (reference sequence). The CDR3 has 15 amino acids. CDR3 bases: TGCAGTGCTACTACTAGCGGGGGGATTCTCAATGAGCAGTTCTTC. This encodes CSATTSGGILNEQFF.